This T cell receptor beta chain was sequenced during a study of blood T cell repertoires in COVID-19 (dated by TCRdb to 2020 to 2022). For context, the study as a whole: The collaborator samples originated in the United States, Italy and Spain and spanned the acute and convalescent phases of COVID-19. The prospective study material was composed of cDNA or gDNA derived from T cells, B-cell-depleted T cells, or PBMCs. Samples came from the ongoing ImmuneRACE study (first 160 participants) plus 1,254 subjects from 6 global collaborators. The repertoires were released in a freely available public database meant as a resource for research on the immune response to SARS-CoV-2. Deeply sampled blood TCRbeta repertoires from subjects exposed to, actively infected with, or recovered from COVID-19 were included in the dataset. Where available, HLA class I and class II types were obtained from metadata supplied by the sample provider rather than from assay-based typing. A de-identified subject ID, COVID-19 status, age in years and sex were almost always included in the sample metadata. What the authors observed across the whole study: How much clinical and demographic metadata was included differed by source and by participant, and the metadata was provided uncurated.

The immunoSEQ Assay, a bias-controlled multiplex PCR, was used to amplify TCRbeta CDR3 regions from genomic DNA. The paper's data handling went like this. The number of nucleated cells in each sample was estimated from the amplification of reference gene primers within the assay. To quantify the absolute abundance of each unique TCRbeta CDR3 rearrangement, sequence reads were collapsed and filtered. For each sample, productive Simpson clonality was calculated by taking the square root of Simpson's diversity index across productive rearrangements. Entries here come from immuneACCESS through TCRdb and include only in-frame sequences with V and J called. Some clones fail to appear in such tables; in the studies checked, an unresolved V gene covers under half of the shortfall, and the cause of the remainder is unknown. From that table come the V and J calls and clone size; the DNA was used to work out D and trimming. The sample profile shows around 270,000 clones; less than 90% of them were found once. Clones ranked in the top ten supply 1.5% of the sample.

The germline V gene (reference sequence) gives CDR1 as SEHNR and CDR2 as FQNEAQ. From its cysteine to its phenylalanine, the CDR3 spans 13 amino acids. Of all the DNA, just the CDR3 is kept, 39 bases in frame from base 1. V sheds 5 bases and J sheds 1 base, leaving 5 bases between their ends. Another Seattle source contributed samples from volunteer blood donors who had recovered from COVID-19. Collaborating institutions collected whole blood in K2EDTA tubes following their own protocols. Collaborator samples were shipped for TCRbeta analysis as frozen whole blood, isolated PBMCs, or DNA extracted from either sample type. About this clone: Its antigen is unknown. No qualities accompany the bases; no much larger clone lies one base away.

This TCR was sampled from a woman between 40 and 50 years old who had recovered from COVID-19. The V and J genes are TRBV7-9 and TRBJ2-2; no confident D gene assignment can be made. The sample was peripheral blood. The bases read TGTGCCAGCAGCCCCATGAACACCGGGGAGCTGTTTTTT. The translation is CASSPMNTGELFF.